A single sample gave rise to the 22 T cell receptor beta chains below, sequenced in a study of control samples from healthy donors and cancer patients. Clones were read by immunoSEQ multiplex PCR, and TCRdb kept only the in-frame ones, dropping some. The sample lists some 130,000 clones, about nine tenths occurring once. The sequencing input was PBMCs. Source of these receptors: a man aged 50-59 years with head and neck cancer.

The DNA of the CDR3 is TGTGCCAGCAGCTTACAGGGACAGTATACTGAAGCTTTCTTT. Translated, it gives CASSLQGQYTEAFF. The chain joins TRBV7-9 to TRBJ1-1, with 7 bases fitting TRBD1. Per the germline V gene, CDR1 is SEHNR and CDR2 is FQNEAQ (reference sequence). J was trimmed by 5 bases and V by 2 bases; bases with no gene match: 5. The CDR3 consists of 14 residues.

This clone is a singleton in its sample. V is TRBV7-8 and J is TRBJ2-3; a weak D match, TRBD2 (5 bases). The CDR3 spans 12 residues. V gave up 8 bases and J gave up 4 bases, with 10 bases separating them. In germline, CDR1 is SGHVS, CDR2 FQNEAQ. For the CDR3, the DNA is TGTGCCAGCCGCATTAGCGCAGATACGCAGTATTTT. Protein product: CASRISADTQYF. Based on the CDR3 plus reference TRBV7-8 and TRBJ2-3, the full variable domain is GAGVSQSPRYKVAKRGQDVALRCDPISGHVSLFWYQQALGQGPEFLTYFQNEAQLDKSGLPSDRFFAERPEGSVSTLKIQRTQQEDSAVYLCASRISADTQYFGPGTRLTVL.

This chain joins TRBV3-1 (or the pseudogene TRBV3-2) and TRBJ2-1, with 10 bases fitting TRBD2. The CDR3 is made up of 15 amino acids. The germline V gene has CDR1 LGHDT and CDR2 YNNKEL (reference sequence). V lost 4 bases and J lost 6; bases outside the gene matches: 6. The CDR3 bases are TGTGCCAGCAGCCTCCTAGCGGGAGTAAGCAATGAGCAGTTCTTC. Translating it yields CASSLLAGVSNEQFF.

The V and J genes are TRBV4-1 and TRBJ2-3; D remains unclear. The CDR3 sequence is 18 residues long. V was cut by 4 bases and J by 2 bases, with 22 bases left in between. The germline CDR1 and CDR2 sequences are MGHRA and YSYEKL. The CDR3 is CASSPHTSAGGITDTQYF. The DNA of the CDR3 is TGCGCCAGCAGCCCGCACACCTCCGCCGGCGGAATCACAGATACGCAGTATTTT.

The rearrangement joins TRBV5-1 to TRBJ2-1; TRBD2 matches 11 bases. The CDR3 runs 15 residues. Trimming removed 7 bases from V and 2 bases from J; junction bases left unmatched: 5. In germline, CDR1 is SGHRS, CDR2 YFSETQ. CDR3 amino acids: CASGSSGGAYNEQFF. CDR3 sequence (DNA): TGCGCCAGCGGAAGTAGCGGGGGGGCCTACAATGAGCAGTTCTTC.

The rearrangement joins TRBV6-5 to TRBJ1-1; D might be TRBD1 (6 bases). The CDR3 totals 14 residues. The ends were cut back, 5 bases at V and 7 bases at J, with 17 bases in the middle. Germline CDR1 MNHEY, CDR2 SVGAGI. The CDR3 DNA follows: TGTGCCAGCAGTCGGACAGAACTCCTGTATGAAGCTTTCTTT. Its translation is CASSRTELLYEAFF.

The chain combines TRBV5-6 with TRBJ1-3, with 9 bases identical to TRBD1. From germline, CDR1 is SGHDT and CDR2 YYEEEE. Trimming took 7 bases from V and 3 from J; bases not matched to a gene: 11. The length of the CDR3 is 16 residues. The CDR3 DNA follows: TGTGCCAGCCCCCCAGACAGGGGGAAAGATGGAAACACCATATATTTT. Protein sequence: CASPPDRGKDGNTIYF.

The chain has TRBV10-3 and TRBJ1-5; TRBD1 is a possible D gene (5 bases). V was clipped by 4 bases and J by 6 bases, with 19 bases between them. The germline CDR1 and CDR2 sequences are ENHRY and SYGVKD. The CDR3 length is 16 residues. This chain's CDR3 is CAISGQGGVQGQPQHF. The CDR3 coding sequence is TGTGCCATCAGTGGTCAGGGAGGCGTTCAGGGTCAGCCCCAGCATTTT.

The V gene is TRBV28, the J gene TRBJ2-1; 7 bases fit TRBD2. This CDR3 spans 16 amino acids. V was pared by 6 bases and J by 7 bases, with 15 bases of the junction left unmatched. The germline CDR1 and CDR2 sequences are MDHEN and SYDVKM. Here the CDR3 DNA reads TGTGCCAGCAGCCGGGGAGGGTCTAGCTTCGTAAATGAGCAGTTCTTC. Protein sequence: CASSRGGSSFVNEQFF.

Here the CDR3 DNA reads TGTGCCAGCAGCCCAGGACTAGCGGGAGCCGGGGAGCTGTTTTTT. It is translated as CASSPGLAGAGELFF. The chain carries TRBV13 and TRBJ2-2; 13 bases line up with TRBD2. With 5 bases clipped from V and 6 bases from J, the junction kept 3 bases outside the gene matches. Germline CDR1 reads PRHDT; CDR2 reads FYEKMQ (reference sequence). This CDR3 has 15 residues.

This chain joins TRBV4-2 and TRBJ1-1; a possible D gene is TRBD1 (5 bases). Trimming removed 0 bases at V and 7 bases at J, with 9 bases between. This CDR3 is built from 13 residues. The germline CDR1 and CDR2 sequences are LGHNA and YNFKEQ. The CDR3 spells CASSQESQVEAFF. DNA of the CDR3: TGTGCCAGCAGCCAAGAATCACAGGTTGAAGCTTTCTTT.

The chain is built from TRBV24-1 and TRBJ2-2; TRBD2 might be the D (5 bases). The CDR3 is 13 amino acids. Trimming cost V 9 bases and J 4 bases, with 11 bases left between them. Germline loops: CDR1 KGHDR, CDR2 SFDVKD. The CDR3, as DNA: TGTGCCACCCAGGAAGGAGGCACCGGGGAGCTGTTTTTT. Its translation is CATQEGGTGELFF.

The V call is TRBV13, the J call TRBJ2-1, with D maybe TRBD2 (5 bases). Germline loops: CDR1 PRHDT, CDR2 FYEKMQ (reference sequence). V shed 2 bases and J shed 6 bases, with 14 bases lying between them. The CDR3 consists of 15 residues. The CDR3 loop is CASSLSSFRGNEQFF. CDR3 coding DNA: TGTGCCAGCAGCTTATCTAGCTTCCGCGGCAATGAGCAGTTCTTC.

The chain links TRBV5-1 to TRBJ1-2, with 8 bases that match TRBD1. Per the germline V gene, CDR1 is SGHRS and CDR2 is YFSETQ. CDR3 length: 15 amino acids. J was trimmed by 2 bases and V by 2 bases; bases with no gene match: 5. The CDR3 spells CASSFDRGDNYGYTF. CDR3 DNA: TGCGCCAGCAGCTTTGACAGGGGCGACAACTATGGCTACACCTTC.

The genes are TRBV2 and TRBJ2-7; D might be TRBD1 (6 bases). This CDR3 is 13 amino acids long. Looked up from germline, CDR1 is SNHLY and CDR2 is FYNNEI. V was cut by 3 bases and J by 0 bases, with 6 bases left in between. CDR3 amino acids: CASSEDSSYEQYF. CDR3 nucleotide sequence: TGTGCCAGCAGTGAGGACAGCTCCTACGAGCAGTACTTC.

This clone has only a few counts. V usage is TRBV5-1 and J usage is TRBJ2-3, with 9 bases matching TRBD2. CDR3 size: 14 residues. J was trimmed by 4 bases and V by 7 bases; bases with no gene match: 7. Germline loops: CDR1 SGHRS, CDR2 YFSETQ. CDR3 in amino acids: CASAPGLASDTQYF. The CDR3 DNA reads TGCGCCAGCGCTCCAGGACTAGCGTCAGATACGCAGTATTTT.

The V gene is TRBV2, the J gene TRBJ1-1; D uncertain. The CDR3 sequence is 14 residues long. Germline V gives CDR1 SNHLY, CDR2 FYNNEI. V was pared by 5 bases and J by 0 bases, with 10 bases between. CDR3 bases: TGTGCCAGCAGTTCGATCCCCCTGAACACTGAAGCTTTCTTT. Its protein product is CASSSIPLNTEAFF.

This chain joins TRBV7-2 and TRBJ2-7; 7 bases are shared with TRBD2. Germline V lookup: CDR1 SGHTA, CDR2 FQGNSA. V was pared by 1 base and J by 5 bases, with 17 bases of the junction left unmatched. The CDR3 sequence is 18 residues long. CDR3 sequence: CASSLGSLRGRGENEQYF. The DNA for the CDR3 is TGTGCCAGCAGCTTAGGATCTTTACGCGGGAGAGGAGAGAACGAGCAGTACTTC.

The chain combines TRBV6-5 with TRBJ2-7, with 9 bases identical to TRBD1. Germline CDR1 MNHEY, CDR2 SVGAGI. This CDR3 has 14 residues. V lost 7 bases and J lost 7; bases outside the gene matches: 11. The CDR3 protein is CASNPGQGVPEQYF. CDR3 in DNA: TGTGCCAGCAACCCGGGACAGGGTGTTCCGGAGCAGTACTTC.

This CDR3 reads CASRQLAGVGEQYF. As DNA, the CDR3 is TGTGCCAGCAGACAACTAGCGGGAGTCGGGGAGCAGTACTTC. The V gene is TRBV28, the J gene TRBJ2-7; TRBD2 matches 11 bases. CDR1 is MDHEN and CDR2 is SYDVKM in the germline V gene. This CDR3 comprises 14 residues. V was pared by 6 bases and J by 7 bases, with 8 bases of the junction left unmatched.

The rearrangement joins TRBV30 to TRBJ1-6; no clear D gene. The germline CDR1 and CDR2 sequences are GTSNPN and SVGIG (reference sequence). The CDR3 is made up of 13 amino acids. Trimming shortened V by 5 bases and J by 0 bases, and 5 bases separated the two germline ends. The CDR3 spells CAWQSSYNSPLHF. The CDR3 DNA follows: TGTGCCTGGCAGAGCTCCTATAATTCACCCCTCCACTTT. Together with reference TRBV30 and TRBJ1-6, the CDR3 gives the full variable domain: SQTIHQWPATLVQPVGSPLSLECTVEGTSNPNLYWYRQAAGRGLQLLFYSVGIGQISSEVPQNLSASRPQDRQFILSSKKLLLSDSGFYLCAWQSSYNSPLHFGNGTRLTVT.

The V and J genes are TRBV4-1 and TRBJ2-7, with a possible D match to TRBD1 (5 bases). Germline V gene sequence: CDR1 MGHRA, CDR2 YSYEKL. This CDR3 has 14 amino acids. The V end lost 1 base, the J end lost 2 bases, and 9 bases lay between the germline ends. CDR3 amino acids: CASSQGQGTYEQYF. The CDR3 region has the DNA TGCGCCAGCAGCCAAGGGCAGGGCACCTACGAGCAGTACTTC.